This passage covers 32 T cell receptor beta chains from one sample sequenced in a study of T cell repertoires in cytomegalovirus infection. TCRdb re-called the reads through MiXCR, storing one row per CDR3 protein. The repertoire holds about 770,000 distinct CDR3 sequences, with 25% to 35% as singletons. Antigen specificity for these receptors is unknown. The material sequenced was cultured CD8+ T cells from PBMCs, taken from culture after CMV antigen stimulation. Receptors originate from a human donor in good health (CMV status not recorded). Some clones in this sample may be carry-over from other donors' samples.

This clonotype was detected a few times. The chain combines TRBV7-8 with TRBJ2-7; 7 bases align to TRBD1. The CDR3 length is 15 residues. In germline, CDR1 is SGHVS, CDR2 FQNEAQ. J lost 1 base, V lost 5 bases, and 8 bases had no gene match. CDR3 loop: CASSAYRDSSYEQYF. In DNA, the CDR3 is TGTGCCAGCAGCGCATACCGGGACAGTTCCTACGAGCAGTACTTC. Filled out from reference TRBV7-8 and TRBJ2-7, the complete variable domain reads GAGVSQSPRYKVAKRGQDVALRCDPISGHVSLFWYQQALGQGPEFLTYFQNEAQLDKSGLPSDRFFAERPEGSVSTLKIQRTQQEDSAVYLCASSAYRDSSYEQYFGPGTRLTVT.

There are a few counts of this clonotype. The V call is TRBV6-2 or TRBV6-3, the J call TRBJ2-2; D might be TRBD2 (6 bases). The CDR3 is 15 residues long. The V gene's germline CDR1 is MNHEY and CDR2 SVGEGT. Trimming removed 1 base from V and 7 bases from J, with 13 bases in between. The CDR3 bases are TGTGCCAGCAGTTACTGGTCTAGCGTGGACGGGGAGCTGTTTTTT. Translating gives CASSYWSSVDGELFF.

The sample holds a few counts of this clonotype. The chain joins TRBV7-6 to TRBJ2-1, with 8 bases fitting TRBD1. CDR3 length equals 18 residues. Germline V gene data show CDR1 as SGHVS and CDR2 as FNYEAQ. The junction had 9 bases not matched to a gene; V was cut back by 1 base and J by 1 base. CDR3: CASSLGGQGEGSYNEQFF. Written as DNA, the CDR3 is TGTGCCAGCAGCTTAGGAGGACAGGGTGAAGGGTCCTACAATGAGCAGTTCTTC.

This chain connects TRBV4-1 to TRBJ2-7; D not resolved. The germline gives CDR1 MGHRA, CDR2 YSYEKL. The CDR3 has 14 amino acids. The V end lost 0 bases, the J end lost 3 bases, and 9 bases lay between the germline ends. This CDR3 is CASSQEKGYYEQYF. For the CDR3, the DNA is TGCGCCAGCAGCCAAGAAAAGGGCTACTACGAGCAGTACTTC.

The V call is TRBV12-3 or TRBV12-4, the J call TRBJ2-2; D perhaps matches TRBD2 (6 bases). The CDR3 consists of 14 residues. The ends were cut back, 6 bases at V and 6 bases at J, with 14 bases in the middle. CDR3 amino acids: CASSLLSGAGELFF. CDR3 nucleotide sequence: TGTGCCAGCAGCCTTTTGTCGGGAGCCGGGGAGCTGTTTTTT.

The V and J genes are TRBV6-2 or TRBV6-3 and TRBJ2-2; D possibly matches TRBD1 or TRBD2 (6 bases each). This CDR3 contains 15 residues. Germline CDR1 is MNHEY and CDR2 is SVGEGT. V lost 6 bases and J 4 bases, leaving 15 bases between the germline ends. The CDR3 here is CASRGWGALTGELFF. Written as DNA, the CDR3 is TGTGCCAGCAGAGGATGGGGGGCACTCACCGGGGAGCTGTTTTTT.

The V gene is TRBV27, the J gene TRBJ1-2; the match to TRBD1 covers 7 bases. Germline V gene data show CDR1 as MNHEY and CDR2 as SMNVEV (reference sequence). This CDR3 is 14 amino acids long. V lost 3 bases to trimming and J lost 1 base; unmatched junction nucleotides: 2. CDR3 coding DNA: TGTGCCAGCAGTTTGGGGACAGATAACTATGGCTACACCTTC. Protein product: CASSLGTDNYGYTF.

The chain joins TRBV28 to TRBJ2-1; 7 bases map to TRBD1. CDR1 MDHEN and CDR2 SYDVKM come from the germline V gene. Trimming at V came to 1 base and at J to 5 bases, leaving 11 bases not matched to a gene. This CDR3 region has 17 residues. The CDR3 DNA sequence: TGTGCCAGCAGTTTATCCCAGGGGGTACTTCTGGACAATGAGCAGTTCTTC. It yields the protein CASSLSQGVLLDNEQFF.

This chain connects TRBV29-1 to TRBJ1-2; D gene uncertain. Trimming removed 6 bases from V and 6 bases from J, with 11 bases in between. This CDR3 contains 11 residues. Germline V CDR1 and CDR2: SQVTM, ANQGSEA. Here the CDR3 reads CSVVLRNGYTF. CDR3 bases: TGCAGCGTCGTTCTGCGAAATGGCTACACCTTC.

The chain employs TRBV6-6 and TRBJ2-3, with D perhaps given as TRBD1 or TRBD2 (5 bases each). Trimming pared 6 bases from V and 2 bases from J, leaving 15 bases between. This CDR3 has 15 residues. CDR1 MNHNY and CDR2 SVGAGI come from the germline V gene (reference sequence). The CDR3 DNA reads as TGTGCCAGCAGGGCCCACGACGGGGCCACAGATACGCAGTATTTT. Its protein is CASRAHDGATDTQYF.

This clonotype has more than one count but fewer than ten. This chain uses TRBV4-2 with TRBJ2-2; 14 bases line up with TRBD2. With V trimmed by 4 bases and J by 1 base, 8 bases remained unmatched. The CDR3 spans 19 residues. Germline V lookup: CDR1 LGHNA, CDR2 YNFKEQ. CDR3 nucleotides: TGTGCCAGCAGCCTTCTAAGACTAGCGGGGGGGGAGAACACCGGGGAGCTGTTTTTT. Translated, it gives CASSLLRLAGGENTGELFF.

The V and J genes are TRBV27 and TRBJ1-1; D may be TRBD1 (5 bases). From germline, CDR1 is MNHEY and CDR2 SMNVEV (reference sequence). V was trimmed by 5 bases and J by 4 bases, leaving 14 bases between them. The CDR3 contains 14 residues. The CDR3 protein is CASSPPGLVTEAFF. CDR3 DNA sequence: TGTGCCAGCAGTCCCCCAGGGTTGGTCACTGAAGCTTTCTTT.

This clonotype was observed many times. The V gene is TRBV4-1, the J gene TRBJ1-5; D possibly corresponds to TRBD1 (6 bases). V lost 1 base and J 2 bases, leaving 9 bases between the germline ends. The CDR3 is 15 amino acids. Germline V gene sequence: CDR1 MGHRA, CDR2 YSYEKL. CDR3 DNA: TGCGCCAGCAGCCAAGTACAGGGAGGCAATCAGCCCCAGCATTTT. It translates to CASSQVQGGNQPQHF.

The chain combines TRBV6-5 with TRBJ2-7; the D is unclear. The germline V gene encodes CDR1 MNHEY and CDR2 SVGAGI. The CDR3 sequence is 15 residues long. V dropped 0 bases and J dropped 1 base, with 10 bases sitting between them. The chain's CDR3 is CASSYSGQSSYEQYF. The CDR3 DNA follows: TGTGCCAGCAGTTACTCGGGCCAGTCTTCCTACGAGCAGTACTTC.

This clonotype was counted at least ten times. The rearrangement joins TRBV11-2 to TRBJ2-1; D not certain. CDR1 is SGHAT and CDR2 is FQNNGV in the germline V gene. V shed 5 bases and J shed 0 bases, with 14 bases lying between them. The CDR3 has 16 amino acids. The CDR3 DNA is TGTGCCAGCAGCCTAGTAGGGTCCAGCTCCTACAATGAGCAGTTCTTC. Its translation is CASSLVGSSSYNEQFF.

This clonotype has just a few counts. CDR3 loop: CASSLDPGDYYNEQFF. CDR3 coding DNA: TGTGCCAGCAGCTTAGATCCGGGGGACTATTACAATGAGCAGTTCTTC. The chain employs TRBV11-2 and TRBJ2-1; TRBD2 matches 7 bases. This CDR3 contains 16 residues. The V segment lost 0 bases and the J segment 4 bases; nucleotides outside the gene matches: 6. Germline loops: CDR1 SGHAT, CDR2 FQNNGV.

CDR3 coding DNA: TGTGCCAGCAGTTTAAAGGGCGCAACTAATGAAAAACTGTTTTTT. This encodes CASSLKGATNEKLFF. The rearrangement uses TRBV27 and TRBJ1-4; D not certain. The CDR3 extends over 15 amino acids. The germline V gene encodes CDR1 MNHEY and CDR2 SMNVEV (reference sequence). V lost 2 bases to trimming and J lost 0 bases, with 7 bases between them.

This clonotype has at least ten counts. The rearrangement links TRBV7-2 to TRBJ1-2, with D tentatively TRBD1 (5 bases). Germline CDR1 reads SGHTA; CDR2 reads FQGNSA. This CDR3 spans 13 amino acids. The V and J ends lost 7 bases and 1 base respectively, with 10 bases between them. The CDR3 sequence: CASNEGVNYGYTF. The CDR3 region has the DNA TGTGCCAGCAACGAAGGGGTTAACTATGGCTACACCTTC.

This clonotype was recorded a few times. The chain joins TRBV7-9 to TRBJ2-7; 7 bases map to TRBD1. The CDR3 covers 15 residues. V lost 4 bases, J lost 2 bases, and 8 bases stayed unmatched. From germline, CDR1 is SEHNR and CDR2 FQNEAQ (reference sequence). The DNA of the CDR3 is TGTGCCAGCAGCTCTCCTGACAGGGCCCCCTACGAGCAGTACTTC. Its protein is CASSSPDRAPYEQYF. Complete variable domain (other parts from reference TRBV7-9 and TRBJ2-7): DTGVSQNPRHKITKRGQNVTFRCDPISEHNRLYWYRQTLGQGPEFLTYFQNEAQLEKSRLLSDRFSAERPKGSFSTLEIQRTEQGDSAMYLCASSSPDRAPYEQYFGPGTRLTVT.

A word on this clonotype: A junction end diverges from the germline sequence, so it may reflect a read error. The gene calls are TRBV7-9 and TRBJ2-7, with TRBD1 matching 11 bases. The CDR3 is 19 residues long. Per the germline V gene, CDR1 is SEHNR and CDR2 is FQNEAQ (reference sequence). The CDR3 loop is CGSSFPGQGDLGAPYEQYF. CDR3 bases: TGTGGCAGCAGCTTCCCGGGACAGGGGGATTTGGGGGCTCCCTACGAGCAGTACTTC.

The chain employs TRBV13 and TRBJ2-2; D ambiguous. This CDR3 comprises 15 residues. V shed 5 bases and J shed 6 bases, with 16 bases lying between them. Germline V gene sequence: CDR1 PRHDT, CDR2 FYEKMQ (reference sequence). The CDR3 here is CASSPARKSAGELFF. The CDR3 region has the DNA TGTGCCAGCAGCCCGGCTCGGAAATCCGCCGGGGAGCTGTTTTTT.

This rearrangement joins TRBV7-9 to TRBJ2-3; 7 nucleotides agree with TRBD1. Germline assignment: CDR1 SEHNR and CDR2 FQNEAQ (reference sequence). The junction had 13 bases not matched to a gene; V was cut back by 5 bases and J by 2 bases. The CDR3 loop spans 17 amino acids. The CDR3 is CASSPEIRDRPTDTQYF. For the CDR3, the DNA is TGTGCCAGCAGCCCCGAGATCCGGGACAGACCCACAGATACGCAGTATTTT. Full variable domain (rest looked up from reference TRBV7-9 and TRBJ2-3): DTGVSQNPRHKITKRGQNVTFRCDPISEHNRLYWYRQTLGQGPEFLTYFQNEAQLEKSRLLSDRFSAERPKGSFSTLEIQRTEQGDSAMYLCASSPEIRDRPTDTQYFGPGTRLTVL.

This clonotype was observed many times. The V call is TRBV4-1, the J call TRBJ1-5; D ambiguous. Looked up from germline, CDR1 is MGHRA and CDR2 is YSYEKL. This CDR3 is 15 amino acids long. Trimming removed 0 bases at V and 3 bases at J, with 9 bases between. The CDR3 region has the DNA TGCGCCAGCAGCCAAGAAGGCCAATCCAATCAGCCCCAGCATTTT. Amino acids: CASSQEGQSNQPQHF.

This clonotype was observed many times. The chain is built from TRBV7-2 and TRBJ1-2, with 9 bases aligning to TRBD1. V lost 2 bases to trimming and J lost 3 bases; unmatched junction nucleotides: 1. Per germline, CDR1 SGHTA and CDR2 FQGNSA. This CDR3 contains 14 residues. CDR3 nucleotide sequence: TGTGCCAGCAGCTTATGGGACAGGGACTATGGCTACACCTTC. Protein: CASSLWDRDYGYTF.

This clonotype appeared many times. The CDR3 reads CASSLSRQFYGYTF. The CDR3, as DNA: TGTGCCAGCAGTTTATCCCGACAGTTCTATGGCTACACCTTC. The J gene is TRBJ1-2, the V gene TRBV27, with D perhaps TRBD1 (5 bases). The CDR3 has 14 amino acids. V was pared by 0 bases and J by 4 bases, with 9 bases between. Germline CDR1 is MNHEY and CDR2 is SMNVEV (reference sequence).

This chain uses TRBV19 with TRBJ2-7; D uncertain. The V gene's germline CDR1 is LNHDA and CDR2 SQIVND (reference sequence). V was trimmed by 3 bases and J by 3 bases, leaving 9 bases between them. The CDR3 is 13 amino acids. CDR3 sequence: CASSILAGYEQYF. DNA of the CDR3: TGTGCCAGTAGTATTTTGGCAGGCTACGAGCAGTACTTC.

At least ten counts were recorded for this clonotype. The V and J genes are TRBV7-6 and TRBJ1-5; perhaps TRBD1 as D (6 bases). CDR1 and CDR2 from the germline V gene are SGHVS and FNYEAQ. This CDR3 is built from 14 residues. V was trimmed by 1 base and J by 5 bases, leaving 9 bases between them. The CDR3 DNA reads as TGTGCCAGCAGCTTAGGCAGGGGTGATCAGCCCCAGCATTTT. Translating it yields CASSLGRGDQPQHF.

The CDR3 DNA sequence: TGTGCCAGCAGTGGCGACAGGGGGGACACTGAAGCTTTCTTT. It encodes CASSGDRGDTEAFF. The chain links TRBV25-1 to TRBJ1-1; 9 bases fit TRBD1. Germline CDR1 MGHDK, CDR2 SYGVNS. Trimming took 4 bases from V and 3 from J; bases not matched to a gene: 3. This CDR3 has 14 residues.

This clonotype was detected ten times or more. The CDR3 DNA is TGTGCCAGCAGTCAAGAGAACACTGAAGCTTTCTTT. Its protein is CASSQENTEAFF. J is TRBJ1-1 and V is TRBV6-5; no reliable D call. Trimming took off 5 bases at V and 1 base at J, with 5 bases between the two ends. This CDR3 region has 12 residues. Germline V gene sequence: CDR1 MNHEY, CDR2 SVGAGI.

This clonotype was seen just once. It may be a read error: a sequence one base away is much more abundant. This chain connects TRBV7-2 to TRBJ1-1, with TRBD1 identical over 8 bases. This CDR3 is built from 16 residues. Germline CDR1 is SGHTA and CDR2 is FQGNSA. The CDR3 here is CASRFERTGWNSEAFF. The CDR3 DNA sequence: TGTGCCAGCAGATTCGAACGGACAGGGTGGAACTCTGAAGCTTTCTTT. The full variable domain, in which reference TRBV7-2 and TRBJ1-1 provide the parts outside the CDR3, is GAGVSQSPSNKVTEKGKDVELRCDPISGHTALYWYRQSLGQGLEFLIYFQGNSAPDKSGLPSDRFSAERTGGSVSTLTIQRTQQEDSAVYLCASRFERTGWNSEAFFGQGTRLTVV.

The V and J genes are TRBV19 and TRBJ2-7; TRBD2 matches at 10 bases. The ends lost 6 bases at V and 4 bases at J; junction bases unmatched: 6. The CDR3 is 14 residues long. The germline CDR1 and CDR2 sequences are LNHDA and SQIVND (reference sequence). CDR3 in DNA: TGTGCCAGTAGCCCTACTAGCGGGGTGTACGAGCAGTACTTC. Translation gives CASSPTSGVYEQYF.

This clonotype came up a few times. This chain uses TRBV4-1 with TRBJ2-1; TRBD2 is a possible D gene (6 bases). Germline-derived CDR1 and CDR2 are MGHRA and YSYEKL. V lost 1 base and J lost 3, with 10 bases in between. The CDR3 has 15 residues. CDR3 sequence reads: CASSQGLEYYNEQFF. The CDR3 coding sequence is TGCGCCAGCAGCCAAGGACTAGAATACTACAATGAGCAGTTCTTC.